This entry concerns a single T cell receptor beta chain. Germline assignment: CDR1 SGHTA and CDR2 FQGNSA. Trimming shortened V by 7 bases and J by 7 bases, and 20 bases separated the two germline ends. The CDR3 totals 14 residues. This specimen belongs to a study of response to subunit inactivated influenza vaccine. TCRdb processed the RT-PCR reads anew with MiXCR; each CDR3 protein has one entry. The sample gives about 540,000 distinct CDR3 sequences, roughly 25% of which show up once; 2.5% to 3% is in the top ten. The sample also formed part of further work on T cells expressing NK-cell markers. From that study: The authors generated TCR beta cDNA through 5'RACE template switching with UMIs. Source material for TCR beta repertoires consisted of sorted CD3+CD56+NKG2C+, CD3+CD56+NKG2C- and CD3+CD56-NKG2C+ T cells. Most of the eight sequenced donors were HCMV-seropositive; one was seronegative. Several experiments added an anti-gamma-delta TCR antibody to sort only alpha-beta TCR T cells.

This chain links TRBV7-2 with TRBJ2-7, with a tentative D call TRBD2 (5 bases). Source: CD4+ T cells sorted from PBMCs, taken 12 days after vaccination. The origin of this receptor is a man aged 50-60 years who received an inactivated influenza vaccine. The CDR3 is CASTLTGSSGEQYF. Here the CDR3 DNA reads TGTGCCAGCACCCTCACGGGGTCTAGTGGTGAGCAGTACTTC.